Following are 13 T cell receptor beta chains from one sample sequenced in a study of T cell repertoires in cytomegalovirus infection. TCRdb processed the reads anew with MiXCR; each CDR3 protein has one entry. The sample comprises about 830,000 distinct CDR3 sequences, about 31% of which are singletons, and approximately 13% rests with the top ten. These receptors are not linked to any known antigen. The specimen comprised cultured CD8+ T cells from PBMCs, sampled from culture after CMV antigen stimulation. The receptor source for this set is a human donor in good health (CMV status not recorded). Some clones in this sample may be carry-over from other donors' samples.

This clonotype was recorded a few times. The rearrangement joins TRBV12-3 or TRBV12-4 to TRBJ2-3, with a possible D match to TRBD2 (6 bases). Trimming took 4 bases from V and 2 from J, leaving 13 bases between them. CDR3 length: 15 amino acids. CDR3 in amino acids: CASSSLADLTDTQYF. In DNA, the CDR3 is TGTGCCAGCAGTTCGTTAGCGGACCTCACAGATACGCAGTATTTT.

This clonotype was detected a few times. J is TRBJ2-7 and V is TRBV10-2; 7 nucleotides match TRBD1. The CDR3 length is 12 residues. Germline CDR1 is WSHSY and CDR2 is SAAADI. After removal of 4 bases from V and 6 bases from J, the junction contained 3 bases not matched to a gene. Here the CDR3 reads CASSVRTGEQYF. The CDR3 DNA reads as TGCGCCAGCAGTGTTCGGACAGGCGAGCAGTACTTC.

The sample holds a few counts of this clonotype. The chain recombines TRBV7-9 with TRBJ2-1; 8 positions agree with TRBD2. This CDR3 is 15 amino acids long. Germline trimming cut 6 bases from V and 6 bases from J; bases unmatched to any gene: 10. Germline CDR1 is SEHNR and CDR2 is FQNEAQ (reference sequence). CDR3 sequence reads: CASRTAGAPSNEQFF. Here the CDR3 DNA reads TGTGCCAGCAGAACAGCGGGGGCCCCCTCCAATGAGCAGTTCTTC.

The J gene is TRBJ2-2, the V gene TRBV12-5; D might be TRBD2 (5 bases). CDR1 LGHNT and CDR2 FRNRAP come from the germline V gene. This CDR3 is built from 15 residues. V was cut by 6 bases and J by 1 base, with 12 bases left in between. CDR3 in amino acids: CASGYSVLNTGELFF. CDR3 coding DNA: TGTGCTAGTGGATATAGCGTCCTGAACACCGGGGAGCTGTTTTTT.

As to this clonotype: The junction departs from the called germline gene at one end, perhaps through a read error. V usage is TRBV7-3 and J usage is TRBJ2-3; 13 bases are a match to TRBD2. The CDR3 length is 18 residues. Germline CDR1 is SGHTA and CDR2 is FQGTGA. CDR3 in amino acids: CASSVTSGGERRTDTQYF. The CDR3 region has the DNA TGTGCCAGCAGCGTAACTAGCGGGGGGGAGAGACGCACAGATACGCAGTATTTT.

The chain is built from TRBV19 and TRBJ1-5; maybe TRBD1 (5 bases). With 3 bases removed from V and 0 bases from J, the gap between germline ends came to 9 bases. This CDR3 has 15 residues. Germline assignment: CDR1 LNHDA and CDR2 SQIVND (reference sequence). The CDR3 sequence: CASSITGYSNQPQHF. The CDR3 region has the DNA TGTGCCAGTAGTATTACAGGTTATAGCAATCAGCCCCAGCATTTT.

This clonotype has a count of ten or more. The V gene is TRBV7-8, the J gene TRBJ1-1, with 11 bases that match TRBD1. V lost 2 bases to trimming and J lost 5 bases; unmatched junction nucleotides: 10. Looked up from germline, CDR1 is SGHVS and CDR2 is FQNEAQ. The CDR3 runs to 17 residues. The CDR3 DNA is TGTGCCAGCAGCTTACTGGGACAGGGGGAATTGAGGACTGAAGCTTTCTTT. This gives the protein CASSLLGQGELRTEAFF.

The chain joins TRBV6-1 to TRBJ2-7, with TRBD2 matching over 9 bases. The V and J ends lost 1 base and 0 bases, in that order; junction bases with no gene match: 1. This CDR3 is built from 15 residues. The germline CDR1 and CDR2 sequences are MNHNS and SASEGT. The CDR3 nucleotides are TGTGCCAGCAGTGAAGGCGGGGGGGTCTCCTACGAGCAGTACTTC. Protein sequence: CASSEGGGVSYEQYF.

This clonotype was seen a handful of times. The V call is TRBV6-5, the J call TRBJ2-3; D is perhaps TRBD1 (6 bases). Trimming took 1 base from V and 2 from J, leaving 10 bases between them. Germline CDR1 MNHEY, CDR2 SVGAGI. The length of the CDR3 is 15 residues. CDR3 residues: CASSYLNRDTDTQYF. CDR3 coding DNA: TGTGCCAGCAGTTACTTGAACAGGGACACAGATACGCAGTATTTT.

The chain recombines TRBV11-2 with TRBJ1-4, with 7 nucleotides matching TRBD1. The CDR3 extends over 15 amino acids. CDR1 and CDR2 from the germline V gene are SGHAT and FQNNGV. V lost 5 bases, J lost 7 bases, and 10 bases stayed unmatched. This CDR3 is CASSPLPTGSEKLFF. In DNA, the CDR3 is TGTGCCAGCAGCCCCTTACCGACAGGGAGTGAAAAACTGTTTTTT.

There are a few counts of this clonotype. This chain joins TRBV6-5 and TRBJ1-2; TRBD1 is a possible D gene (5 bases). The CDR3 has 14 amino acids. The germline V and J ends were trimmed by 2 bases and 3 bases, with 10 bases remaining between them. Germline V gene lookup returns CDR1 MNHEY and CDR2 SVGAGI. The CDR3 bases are TGTGCCAGCAGTTACAAGAGGGGTCACTATGGCTACACCTTC. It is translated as CASSYKRGHYGYTF.

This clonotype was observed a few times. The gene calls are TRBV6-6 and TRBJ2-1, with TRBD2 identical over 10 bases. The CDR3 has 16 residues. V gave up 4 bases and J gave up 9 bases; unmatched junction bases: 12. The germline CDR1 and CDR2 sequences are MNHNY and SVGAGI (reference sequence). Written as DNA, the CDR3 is TGTGCCAGCAGTTTTGCCTCAGCGGGGGGGCCCGGTGAGCAGTTCTTC. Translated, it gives CASSFASAGGPGEQFF.

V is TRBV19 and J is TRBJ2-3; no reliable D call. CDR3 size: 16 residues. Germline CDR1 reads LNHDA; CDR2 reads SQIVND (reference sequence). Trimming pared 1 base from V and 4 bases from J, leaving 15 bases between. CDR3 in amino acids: CASSIVPYLRSDTQYF. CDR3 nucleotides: TGTGCCAGTAGTATAGTTCCTTACCTGCGGTCAGATACGCAGTATTTT.